Described below is a single T cell receptor (beta chain) sequence and its context. The sample comes from a study of OX40 agonist ivuxolimab in advanced cancers. The length of the CDR3 is 16 residues. Trimming at V came to 1 base and at J to 5 bases, leaving 2 bases not matched to a gene. Germline CDR1 is MDHEN and CDR2 is SYDVKM. Sequencing was performed with immunoSEQ multiplex PCR; in TCRdb, only in-frame clones are kept and a portion is missing. The sample carries roughly 76,000 clones, 75% to 95% recorded once. The V and J genes are TRBV28 and TRBJ1-6; 10 bases map to TRBD1. The specimen comprised CD4+ or CD8+ T cells sorted from blood, sampled in a trial of the OX40 agonist ivuxolimab. This clonotype was sampled from an adult with an advanced solid tumor such as melanoma, head and neck, liver or kidney cancer. The CDR3 DNA sequence: TGTGCCAGCAGTTTATCCGGACAGGGGGATAATTCACCCCTCCACTTT. It specifies CASSLSGQGDNSPLHF.